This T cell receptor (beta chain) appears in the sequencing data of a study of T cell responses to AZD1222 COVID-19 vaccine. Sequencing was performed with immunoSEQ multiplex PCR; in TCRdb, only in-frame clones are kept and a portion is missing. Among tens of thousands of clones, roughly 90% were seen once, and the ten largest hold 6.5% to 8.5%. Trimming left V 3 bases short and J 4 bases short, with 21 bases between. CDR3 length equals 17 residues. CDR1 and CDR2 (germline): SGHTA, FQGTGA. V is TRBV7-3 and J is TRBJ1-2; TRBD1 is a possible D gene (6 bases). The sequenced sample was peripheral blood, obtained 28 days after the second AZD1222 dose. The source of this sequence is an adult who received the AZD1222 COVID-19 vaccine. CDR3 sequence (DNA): TGTGCCAGCAGCTTTAGGGCCGTTCGGGGGGCAAGCTATGGCTACACCTTC. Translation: CASSFRAVRGASYGYTF.